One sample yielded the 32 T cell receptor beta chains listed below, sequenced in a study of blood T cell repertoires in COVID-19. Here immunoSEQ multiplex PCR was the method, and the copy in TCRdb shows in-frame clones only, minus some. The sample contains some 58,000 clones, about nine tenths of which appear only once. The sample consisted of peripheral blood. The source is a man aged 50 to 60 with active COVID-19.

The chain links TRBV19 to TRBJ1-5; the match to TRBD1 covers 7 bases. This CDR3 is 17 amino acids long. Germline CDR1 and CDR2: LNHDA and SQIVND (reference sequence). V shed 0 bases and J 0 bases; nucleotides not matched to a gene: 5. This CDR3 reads CASSIDTRQGSNQPQHF. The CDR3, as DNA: TGTGCCAGTAGTATAGATACGCGACAGGGTAGCAATCAGCCCCAGCATTTT. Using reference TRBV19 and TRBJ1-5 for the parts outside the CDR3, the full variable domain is DGGITQSPKYLFRKEGQNVTLSCEQNLNHDAMYWYRQDPGQGLRLIYYSQIVNDFQKGDIAEGYSVSREKKESFPLTVTSAQKNPTAFYLCASSIDTRQGSNQPQHFGDGTRLSIL.

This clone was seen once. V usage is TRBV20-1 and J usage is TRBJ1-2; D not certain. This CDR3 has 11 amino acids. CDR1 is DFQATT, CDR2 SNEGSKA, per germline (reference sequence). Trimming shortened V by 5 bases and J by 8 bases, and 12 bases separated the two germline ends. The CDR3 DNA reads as TGCAGTGCTGCTACCCCGTCAGGCTACACCTTC. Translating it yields CSAATPSGYTF.

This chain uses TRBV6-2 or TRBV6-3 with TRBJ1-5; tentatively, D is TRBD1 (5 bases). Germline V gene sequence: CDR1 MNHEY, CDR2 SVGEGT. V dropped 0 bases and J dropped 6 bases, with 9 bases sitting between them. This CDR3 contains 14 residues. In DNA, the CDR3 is TGTGCCAGCAGTTACTCAACAGGTTTTCAGCCCCAGCATTTT. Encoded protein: CASSYSTGFQPQHF.

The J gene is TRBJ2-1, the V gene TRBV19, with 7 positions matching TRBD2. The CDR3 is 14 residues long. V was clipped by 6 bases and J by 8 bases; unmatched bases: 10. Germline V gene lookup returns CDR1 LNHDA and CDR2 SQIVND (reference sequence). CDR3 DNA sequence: TGTGCCAGTAGAGCGCAGCGGGGATATTATGAGCAGTTCTTC. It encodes CASRAQRGYYEQFF.

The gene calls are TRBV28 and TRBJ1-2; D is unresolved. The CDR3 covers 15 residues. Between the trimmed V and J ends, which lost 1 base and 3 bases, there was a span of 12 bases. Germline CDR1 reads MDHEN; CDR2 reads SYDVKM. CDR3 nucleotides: TGTGCCAGCAGTTTATTGCGGGCAGCCCACTATGGCTACACCTTC. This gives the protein CASSLLRAAHYGYTF.

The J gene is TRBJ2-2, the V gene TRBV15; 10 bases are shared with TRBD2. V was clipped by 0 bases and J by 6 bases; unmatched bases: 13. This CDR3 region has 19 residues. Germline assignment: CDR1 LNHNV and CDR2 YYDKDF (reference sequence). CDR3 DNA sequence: TGTGCCACCAGCAGAGATATTCAAGTAGCGGGAGGATTCGCCGGGGAGCTGTTTTTT. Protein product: CATSRDIQVAGGFAGELFF.

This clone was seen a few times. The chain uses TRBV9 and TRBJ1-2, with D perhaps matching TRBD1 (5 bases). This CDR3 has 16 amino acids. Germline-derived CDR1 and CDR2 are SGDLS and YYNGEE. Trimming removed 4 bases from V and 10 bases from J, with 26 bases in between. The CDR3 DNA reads TGTGCCAGCAGCCCCTCCGGGGGAGGCTCTTTTAGGGACTACACCTTC. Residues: CASSPSGGGSFRDYTF.

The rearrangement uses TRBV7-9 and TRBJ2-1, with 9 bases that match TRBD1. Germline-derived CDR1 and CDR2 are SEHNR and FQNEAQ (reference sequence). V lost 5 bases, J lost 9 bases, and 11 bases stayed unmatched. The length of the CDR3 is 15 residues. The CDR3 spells CASSATGGFHSEQFF. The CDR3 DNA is TGTGCCAGCAGCGCTACAGGGGGCTTCCATAGTGAGCAGTTCTTC.

The CDR3 protein is CASSLRQGNEKLFF. The CDR3 nucleotides read TGCGCCAGCAGCTTACGACAGGGAAATGAAAAACTGTTTTTT. J is TRBJ1-4 and V is TRBV5-1; 7 positions agree with TRBD1. CDR1 is SGHRS and CDR2 is YFSETQ in the germline V gene. V was pared by 2 bases and J by 5 bases, with 3 bases of the junction left unmatched. This CDR3 spans 14 amino acids.

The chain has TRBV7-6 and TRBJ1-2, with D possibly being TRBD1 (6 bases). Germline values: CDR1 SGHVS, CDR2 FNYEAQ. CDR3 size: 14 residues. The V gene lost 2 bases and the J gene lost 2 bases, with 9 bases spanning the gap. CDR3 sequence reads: CASSLRQGNYGYTF. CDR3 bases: TGTGCCAGCAGCTTAAGGCAGGGGAACTATGGCTACACCTTC.

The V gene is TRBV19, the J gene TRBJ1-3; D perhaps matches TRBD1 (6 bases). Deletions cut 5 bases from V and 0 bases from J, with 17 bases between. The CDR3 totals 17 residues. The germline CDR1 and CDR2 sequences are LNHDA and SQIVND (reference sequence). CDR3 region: CASSPGGGQRSGNTIYF. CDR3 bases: TGTGCCAGTAGTCCTGGCGGGGGGCAACGCTCTGGAAACACCATATATTTT.

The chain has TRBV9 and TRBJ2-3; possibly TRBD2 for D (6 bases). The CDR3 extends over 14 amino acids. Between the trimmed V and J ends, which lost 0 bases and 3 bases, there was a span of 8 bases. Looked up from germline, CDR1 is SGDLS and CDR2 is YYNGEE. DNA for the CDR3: TGTGCCAGCAGCGTAGTGCGGGGAACAGATACGCAGTATTTT. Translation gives CASSVVRGTDTQYF.

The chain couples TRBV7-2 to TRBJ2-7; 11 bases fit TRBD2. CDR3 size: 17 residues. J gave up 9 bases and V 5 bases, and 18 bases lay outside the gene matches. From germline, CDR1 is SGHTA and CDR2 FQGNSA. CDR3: CASSLVRGQLAGVGQYF. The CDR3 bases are TGTGCCAGCAGCCTAGTCCGTGGTCAACTAGCGGGAGTTGGGCAGTACTTC.

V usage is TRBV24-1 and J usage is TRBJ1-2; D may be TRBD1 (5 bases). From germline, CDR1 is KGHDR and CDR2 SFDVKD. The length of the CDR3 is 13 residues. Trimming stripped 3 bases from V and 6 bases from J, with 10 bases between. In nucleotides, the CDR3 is TGTGCCACCAGTGATCCGGGGGGGGATGGCTACACCTTC. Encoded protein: CATSDPGGDGYTF.

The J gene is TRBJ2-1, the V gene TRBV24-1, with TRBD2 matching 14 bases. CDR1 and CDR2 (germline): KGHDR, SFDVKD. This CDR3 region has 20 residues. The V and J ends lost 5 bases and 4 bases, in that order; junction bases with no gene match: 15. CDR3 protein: CATSAKAPGLAGVGYNEQFF. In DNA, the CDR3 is TGTGCCACCAGTGCGAAGGCACCGGGACTAGCGGGAGTGGGGTACAATGAGCAGTTCTTC.

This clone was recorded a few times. The CDR3 nucleotides are TGTGCCAGCAGTACTCCGGGACAGGGGGCTGGAAACACCATATATTTT. Its translation is CASSTPGQGAGNTIYF. The chain uses TRBV6-2 or TRBV6-3 and TRBJ1-3, with 11 bases fitting TRBD1. Trimming removed 5 bases from V and 2 bases from J; junction bases left unmatched: 5. The CDR3 has 16 residues. Germline values: CDR1 MNHEY, CDR2 SVGEGT.

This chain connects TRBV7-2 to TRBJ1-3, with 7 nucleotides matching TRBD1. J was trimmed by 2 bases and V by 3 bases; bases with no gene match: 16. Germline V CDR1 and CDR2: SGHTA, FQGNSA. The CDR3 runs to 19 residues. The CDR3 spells CASSFLMPTTTGPGNTIYF. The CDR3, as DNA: TGTGCCAGCAGCTTTTTAATGCCCACGACGACAGGGCCTGGAAACACCATATATTTT.

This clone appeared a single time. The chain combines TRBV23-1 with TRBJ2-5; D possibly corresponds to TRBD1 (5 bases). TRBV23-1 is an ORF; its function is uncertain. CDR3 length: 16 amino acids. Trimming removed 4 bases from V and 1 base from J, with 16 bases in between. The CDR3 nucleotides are TGCGCCAGCAGTCTCGGTCGGCCACAGGCCCAAGAGACCCAGTACTTC. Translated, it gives CASSLGRPQAQETQYF.

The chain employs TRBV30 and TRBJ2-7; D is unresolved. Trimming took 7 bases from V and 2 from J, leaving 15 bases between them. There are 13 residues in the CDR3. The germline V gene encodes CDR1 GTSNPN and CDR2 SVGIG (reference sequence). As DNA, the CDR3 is TGTGCCTCGTCTAAATCAATTACCTACGAGCAGTACTTC. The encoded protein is CASSKSITYEQYF.

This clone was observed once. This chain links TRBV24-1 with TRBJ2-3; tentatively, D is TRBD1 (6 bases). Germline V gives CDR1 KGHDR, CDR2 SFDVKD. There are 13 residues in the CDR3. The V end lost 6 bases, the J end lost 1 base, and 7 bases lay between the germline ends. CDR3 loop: CATSPGGTDTQYF. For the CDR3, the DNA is TGTGCCACCAGTCCAGGGGGCACAGATACGCAGTATTTT.

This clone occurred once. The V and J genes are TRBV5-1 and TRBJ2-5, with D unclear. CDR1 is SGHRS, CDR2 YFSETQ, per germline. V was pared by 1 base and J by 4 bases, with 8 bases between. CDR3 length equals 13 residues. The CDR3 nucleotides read TGCGCCAGCAGCTTGAGCCCGGGAGAGACCCAGTACTTC. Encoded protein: CASSLSPGETQYF.

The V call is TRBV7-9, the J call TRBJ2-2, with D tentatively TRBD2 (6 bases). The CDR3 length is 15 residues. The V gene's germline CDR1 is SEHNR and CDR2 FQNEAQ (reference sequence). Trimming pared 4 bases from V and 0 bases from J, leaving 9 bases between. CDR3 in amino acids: CASSSTGANTGELFF. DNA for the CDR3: TGTGCCAGCAGCTCCACGGGGGCGAACACCGGGGAGCTGTTTTTT.

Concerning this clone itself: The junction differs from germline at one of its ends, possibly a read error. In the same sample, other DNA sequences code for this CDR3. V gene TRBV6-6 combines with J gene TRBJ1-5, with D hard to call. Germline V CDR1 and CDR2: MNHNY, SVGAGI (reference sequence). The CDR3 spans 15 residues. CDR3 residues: CASSYRGGPNQPQHF. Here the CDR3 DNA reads TGTGCCAGCAGTTACCGGGGAGGCCCGAATCAGCCTCAGCATTTT.

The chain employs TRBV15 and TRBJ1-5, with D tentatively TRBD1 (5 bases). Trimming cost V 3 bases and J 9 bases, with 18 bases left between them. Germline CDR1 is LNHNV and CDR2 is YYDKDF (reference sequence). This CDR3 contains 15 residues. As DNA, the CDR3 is TGTGCCACCAGCAGGGAGGGCGTAGGGGTCTGGCCCCAGCATTTT. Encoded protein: CATSREGVGVWPQHF.

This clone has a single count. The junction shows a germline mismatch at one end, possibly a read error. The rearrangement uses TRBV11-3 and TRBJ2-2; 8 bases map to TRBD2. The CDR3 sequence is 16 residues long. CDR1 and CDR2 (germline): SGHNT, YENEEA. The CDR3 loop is CASSSGDSGVRRGAVF. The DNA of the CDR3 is TGTGCCAGCAGCTCGGGGGATAGCGGGGTCCGACGGGGAGCTGTTTTT. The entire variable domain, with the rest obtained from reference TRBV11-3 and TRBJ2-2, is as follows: EAGVVQSPRYKIIEKKQPVAFWCNPISGHNTLYWYLQNLGQGPELLIRYENEEAVDDSQLPKDRFSAERLKGVDSTLKIQPAELGDSAVYLCASSSGDSGVRRGAVFGEGSRLTVL.

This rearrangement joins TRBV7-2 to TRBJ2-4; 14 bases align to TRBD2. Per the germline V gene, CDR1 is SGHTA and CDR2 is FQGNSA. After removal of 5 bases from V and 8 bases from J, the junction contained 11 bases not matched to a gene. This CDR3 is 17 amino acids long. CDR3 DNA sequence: TGTGCCAGCAGCCTCCTCTCCCCGGGACTAGCGGGGGACATTCAGTACTTC. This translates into CASSLLSPGLAGDIQYF.

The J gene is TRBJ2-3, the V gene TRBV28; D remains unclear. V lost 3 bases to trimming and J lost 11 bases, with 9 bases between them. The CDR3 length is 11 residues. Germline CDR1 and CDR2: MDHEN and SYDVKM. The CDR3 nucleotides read TGTGCCAGCAGTTTTAGCCGTGGGCAGTATTTT. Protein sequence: CASSFSRGQYF.

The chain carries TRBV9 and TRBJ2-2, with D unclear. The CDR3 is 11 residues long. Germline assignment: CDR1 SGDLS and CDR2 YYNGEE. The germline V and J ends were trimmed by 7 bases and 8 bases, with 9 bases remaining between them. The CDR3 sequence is CASDNAGELFF. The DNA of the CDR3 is TGTGCCAGCGACAACGCTGGGGAGCTGTTTTTT.

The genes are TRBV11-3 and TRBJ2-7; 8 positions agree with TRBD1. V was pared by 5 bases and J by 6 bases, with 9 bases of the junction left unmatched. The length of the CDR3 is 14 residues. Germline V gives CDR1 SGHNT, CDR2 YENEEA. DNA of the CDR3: TGTGCCAGCAGCCGAGGACAGGGAGTCTCCGAGCAGTACTTC. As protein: CASSRGQGVSEQYF. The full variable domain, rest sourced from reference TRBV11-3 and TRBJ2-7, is EAGVVQSPRYKIIEKKQPVAFWCNPISGHNTLYWYLQNLGQGPELLIRYENEEAVDDSQLPKDRFSAERLKGVDSTLKIQPAELGDSAVYLCASSRGQGVSEQYFGPGTRLTVT.

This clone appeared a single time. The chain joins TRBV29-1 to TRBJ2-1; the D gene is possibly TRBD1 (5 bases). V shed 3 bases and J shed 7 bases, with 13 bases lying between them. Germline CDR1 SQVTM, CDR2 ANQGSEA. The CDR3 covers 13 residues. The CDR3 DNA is TGCAGCGTTGATAGGGGCTCGAGGAATGAGCAGTTCTTC. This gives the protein CSVDRGSRNEQFF.

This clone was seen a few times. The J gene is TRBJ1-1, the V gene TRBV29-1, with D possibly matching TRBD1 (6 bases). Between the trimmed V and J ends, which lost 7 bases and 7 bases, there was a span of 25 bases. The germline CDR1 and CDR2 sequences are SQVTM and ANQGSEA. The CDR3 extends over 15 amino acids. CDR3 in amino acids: CSAGEGTGRAFEAFF. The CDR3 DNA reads TGCAGCGCGGGAGAGGGAACAGGGAGGGCTTTTGAAGCTTTCTTT.

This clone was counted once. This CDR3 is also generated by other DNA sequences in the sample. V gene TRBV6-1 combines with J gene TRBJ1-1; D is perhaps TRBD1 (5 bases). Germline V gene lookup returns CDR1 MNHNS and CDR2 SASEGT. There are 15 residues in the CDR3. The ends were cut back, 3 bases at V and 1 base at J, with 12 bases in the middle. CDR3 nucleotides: TGTGCCAGCAGTGACCCGGGACTAAGGAACACTGAAGCTTTCTTT. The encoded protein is CASSDPGLRNTEAFF.